The clone carrying this TCR beta chain was counted ten times or more. TCRdb re-called the RT-PCR reads through MiXCR, storing one row per CDR3 protein. The sample shows hundreds of thousands of distinct CDR3 sequences, 12% to 15% of them seen only once. The junction had 9 bases not matched to a gene; V was cut back by 1 base and J by 4 bases. CDR1 is DFQATT and CDR2 is SNEGSKA in the germline V gene (reference sequence). The CDR3 is made up of 15 amino acids. The sample comprised memory CD4+ T cells from blood. The clonotype originates from a female donor in good health, serving as a healthy control. This rearrangement joins TRBV20-1 to TRBJ2-5; 7 bases fit TRBD2. DNA of the CDR3: TGCAGTGCTAGAGCTTGGGAGGGAACGGGAGAGACCCAGTACTTC. This gives the protein CSARAWEGTGETQYF.